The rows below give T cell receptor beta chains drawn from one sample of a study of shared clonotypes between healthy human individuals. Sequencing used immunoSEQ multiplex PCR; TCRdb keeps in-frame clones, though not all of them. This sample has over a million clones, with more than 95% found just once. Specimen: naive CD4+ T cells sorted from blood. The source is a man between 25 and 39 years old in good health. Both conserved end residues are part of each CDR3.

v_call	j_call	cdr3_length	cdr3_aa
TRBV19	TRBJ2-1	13	CASRRAGVYEQFF
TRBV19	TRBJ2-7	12	CASSIRGSVQYF
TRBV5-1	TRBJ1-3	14	CASSRGTEGNTIYF
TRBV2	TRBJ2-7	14	CASRRGTTTYEQYF
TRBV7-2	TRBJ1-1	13	CASSFSGNTEAFF
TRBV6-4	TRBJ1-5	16	CASSQPLSKGNQPQHF
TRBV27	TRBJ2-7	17	CASSLLGLAGVEGEQYF
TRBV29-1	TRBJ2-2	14	CSVDGTGADGELFF
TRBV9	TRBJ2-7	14	CASETGTSGSQQYF
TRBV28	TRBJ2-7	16	CASSSYTGQGLYEQYF
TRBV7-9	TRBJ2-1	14	CASSLVTGYNEQFF
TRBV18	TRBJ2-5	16	CASSPTRTSGFETQYF
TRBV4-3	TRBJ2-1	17	CASSQDRRGYNSNEQFF
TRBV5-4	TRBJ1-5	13	CASSFQGNQPQHF
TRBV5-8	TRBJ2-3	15	CASSLWGQTTDTQYF
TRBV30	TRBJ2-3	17	CAWSSRKDQYPTDTQYF
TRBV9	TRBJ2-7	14	CASSVATMGYEQYF
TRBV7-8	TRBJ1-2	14	CASSPTEVPGSYTF
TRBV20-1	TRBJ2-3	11	CSGSGTDTQYF
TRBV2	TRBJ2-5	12	CASSDLILNQDF
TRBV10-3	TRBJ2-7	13	CAISQGALYEQYF
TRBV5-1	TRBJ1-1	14	CASSLVQGNTEAFF
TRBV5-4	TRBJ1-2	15	CASSLEQRGGYGYTF
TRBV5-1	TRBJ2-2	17	CASSLGLSVFGAGELFF
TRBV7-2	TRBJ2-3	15	CASSLGRSSTDTQYF
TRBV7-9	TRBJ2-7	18	CASSLAPGTPRGSYEQYF
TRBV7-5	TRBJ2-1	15	CARSETGLLDNEQFF
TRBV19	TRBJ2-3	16	CASSTPSTVSTDTQYF
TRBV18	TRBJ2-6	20	CASSPRGAASGSSGANVLTF
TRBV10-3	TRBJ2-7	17	CAISFPLTGEHSYEQYF
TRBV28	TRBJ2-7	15	CASSLSGLAGYEQYF
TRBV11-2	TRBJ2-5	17	CASSLTWTPIGQETQYF
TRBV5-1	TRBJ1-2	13	CASSGATGYGYTF
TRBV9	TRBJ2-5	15	CASSQTGTAGETQYF
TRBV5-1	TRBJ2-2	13	CASSTQNTGELFF
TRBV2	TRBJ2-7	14	CASSEGTLSYEQYF
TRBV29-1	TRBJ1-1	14	CSVALLAENTEAFF
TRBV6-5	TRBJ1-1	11	CASNDGGSAFF
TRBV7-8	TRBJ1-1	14	CASSLEGRNTEAFF
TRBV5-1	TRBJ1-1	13	CASSAGTGLEAFF
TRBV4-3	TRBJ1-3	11	CASSHPRGLYF